This TCR beta chain was sequenced for a study of cytomegalovirus exposure and HLA in healthy donors. Study-wide points: A further, later analysis showed that HLA-associated TCR beta chains (compared with equally common others) were more clonally expanded. The authors reported that TCR beta sequences could predict HLA-A and HLA-B alleles. These predictions were accurate for most subjects in the first cohort. Serostatus for CMV was the only available immune exposure information.

The germline V gene has CDR1 SGDLS and CDR2 YYNGEE. After removal of 6 bases from V and 5 bases from J, the junction contained 7 bases not matched to a gene. The CDR3 runs 13 residues. The PCR contained 60 Vbeta and 13 Jbeta primers. Clones were sequenced by immunoSEQ multiplex PCR, and TCRdb holds only the in-frame ones, with some missing. The sample has fewer than 150,000 clones, 70% to 75% seen once. Remarks on this clone: Antigen specificity is unknown.

This receptor was obtained from a human donor in good health. The sample was PBMCs. The rearrangement joins TRBV9 to TRBJ1-1, with 7 positions matching TRBD1. The CDR3 nucleotides are TGTGCCAGCACCAATACAGGGGAAACTGAAGCTTTCTTT. Amino acids: CASTNTGETEAFF.